This is a list of T cell receptor beta chains from one sample in a study of Ad26.COV2.S vaccination and SARS-CoV-2 variants. Assay: immunoSEQ multiplex PCR; the TCRdb copy retains only in-frame clones and omits some. This table has 350,000 to 400,000 clones, 80% to 90% appearing once. The sequencing here drew on peripheral blood, taken in a trial of Ad26.COV2.S vaccine versus placebo. These receptors all stem from a person aged 18-60 years who received the Ad26.COV2.S COVID-19 vaccine or a placebo. CDR3s include the opening cysteine and the closing phenylalanine or tryptophan. Each record gives: D gene, V gene, J gene, clone size, CDR3 protein, CDR3 DNA. The D gene is left open where the match is weak. Rows may omit the clone size; those that give it use once, few, many or a size class.

TRBD2,TRBV7-2,TRBJ2-1,.,CASSPQGLAGYNEQFF,TGTGCCAGCAGCCCCCAAGGCCTAGCGGGGTACAATGAGCAGTTCTTC
TRBD2,TRBV10-3,TRBJ2-1,.,CATRGGSYNEQFF,TGTGCCACACGGGGGGGCAGCTACAATGAGCAGTTCTTC
.,TRBV19,TRBJ2-1,.,CASSMGRGFSQKSYNEQFF,TGTGCCAGTAGTATGGGGCGAGGGTTCTCTCAAAAATCCTACAATGAGCAGTTCTTC
TRBD1,TRBV7-9,TRBJ1-2,.,CASSRTGGVYGYTF,TGTGCCAGCAGTCGGACAGGGGGCGTCTATGGCTACACCTTC
.,TRBV10-3,TRBJ2-7,.,CAISESTARGYEQYF,TGTGCCATCAGTGAGTCCACAGCCCGGGGGTACGAGCAGTACTTC
.,TRBV6-5,TRBJ2-3,.,CASSYGLLSTDTQYF,TGTGCCAGCAGTTACGGTTTACTGAGCACAGATACGCAGTATTTT
.,TRBV1,TRBJ2-2,.,CTSSQAPKTNGGWTGELFF,TGCACCAGCAGCCAAGCCCCCAAAACCAACGGGGGTTGGACCGGGGAGCTGTTTTTT
TRBD1,TRBV27,TRBJ2-7,once,CASSFRQGLTYEQYF,TGTGCCAGCAGTTTCCGACAGGGGCTCACCTACGAGCAGTACTTC
.,TRBV12-5,TRBJ2-1,.,CASGQQDNEQFF,TGTGCTAGTGGTCAACAGGACAATGAGCAGTTCTTC
.,TRBV20-1,TRBJ1-1,.,CRGVANTEAFF,TGCAGGGGGGTTGCGAACACTGAAGCTTTCTTT
.,TRBV3-1/TRBV3-2,TRBJ2-1,.,CASSPRENEQFF,TGTGCCAGCAGCCCCAGGGAGAATGAGCAGTTCTTC
.,TRBV6-6,TRBJ1-2,.,CASSYSRDSGYGYTF,TGTGCCAGCAGTTACTCACGGGACTCGGGCTATGGCTACACCTTC
TRBD2,TRBV4-1,TRBJ2-1,.,CASSQVLAGITYNEQFF,TGCGCCAGCAGCCAAGTGCTAGCGGGGATAACCTACAATGAGCAGTTCTTC
.,TRBV7-7,TRBJ1-3,.,CASSYSRSPGDTIYF,TGTGCCAGCAGCTACTCGCGATCCCCAGGTGACACCATATATTTT
TRBD1,TRBV11-2,TRBJ2-3,.,CASSLGTGADTQYF,TGTGCCAGCAGCCTTGGGACAGGGGCAGATACGCAGTATTTT
.,TRBV30,TRBJ2-5,.,CAWSEQQETQYF,TGTGCCTGGAGTGAGCAGCAAGAGACCCAGTACTTC
TRBD2,TRBV3-1/TRBV3-2,TRBJ2-5,.,CASSVLAGEETQYF,TGTGCCAGCAGCGTACTAGCGGGGGAAGAGACCCAGTACTTC
TRBD1,TRBV30,TRBJ1-5,.,CAWSPRGPSNQPQHF,TGTGCCTGGAGCCCGAGGGGGCCAAGCAATCAGCCCCAGCATTTT
TRBD1,TRBV27,TRBJ1-3,.,CASSSSSGGFGNTIYF,TGTGCCAGCAGTTCGTCATCAGGGGGCTTCGGAAACACCATATATTTT
.,TRBV6-5,TRBJ1-2,.,CASSYAGPRWAGFYTF,TGTGCCAGCAGTTACGCCGGACCTCGTTGGGCAGGGTTTTACACCTTC
.,TRBV29-1,TRBJ1-2,.,CSVEDTYYGYTF,TGCAGCGTTGAAGACACCTACTATGGCTACACCTTC
.,TRBV21-1,TRBJ2-7,.,CASTINPTYEQYF,TGTGCCAGCACCATAAATCCCACCTACGAGCAGTACTTC
.,TRBV6-5,TRBJ1-1,.,CASRRGWNTEAFF,TGTGCCAGCCGCCGGGGGTGGAACACTGAAGCTTTCTTT
.,TRBV5-4,TRBJ1-3,few,CASSLGRSAGNTIYF,TGTGCCAGCAGCCTGGGCAGGTCTGCTGGAAACACCATATATTTT
.,TRBV4-2,TRBJ1-2,.,CASSQDRGDLYGYTF,TGTGCCAGCAGCCAAGATCGCGGCGACCTCTATGGCTACACCTTC
.,TRBV14,TRBJ1-2,.,CASSQRTLNYGYTF,TGTGCCAGCAGCCAAAGGACACTAAACTATGGCTACACCTTC
TRBD1,TRBV5-1,TRBJ1-1,.,CASSLRDRGTEAFF,TGCGCCAGCAGCCTCCGGGACAGGGGCACTGAAGCTTTCTTT
.,TRBV3-1/TRBV3-2,TRBJ2-1,.,CASSQGRGYNEQFF,TGTGCCAGCAGCCAAGGGCGAGGATACAATGAGCAGTTCTTC
.,TRBV7-2,TRBJ1-1,.,CASSLRERNTEAFF,TGTGCCAGCAGCCTCAGGGAGAGGAACACTGAAGCTTTCTTT
TRBD2,TRBV4-3,TRBJ2-7,many,CASSLGGAGSGYEQYF,TGCGCCAGCAGCCTCGGGGGGGCAGGGAGTGGCTACGAGCAGTACTTC
.,TRBV7-2,TRBJ1-3,.,CASSNRGRDTIYF,TGTGCCAGCAGCAACCGAGGAAGGGACACCATATATTTT
.,TRBV25-1,TRBJ1-4,.,CASSEGGKAEKLFF,TGTGCCAGCAGTGAAGGCGGGAAGGCTGAAAAACTGTTTTTT
.,TRBV7-9,TRBJ2-3,.,CASSLKAGREFTDTQYF,TGTGCCAGCAGCTTAAAGGCAGGCAGGGAGTTCACAGATACGCAGTATTTT
TRBD1,TRBV4-1,TRBJ1-5,few,CASSRRGPQGVTNQPQHF,TGCGCCAGCAGCCGAAGAGGGCCGCAGGGGGTGACGAATCAGCCCCAGCATTTT
.,TRBV24-1,TRBJ2-1,few,CATSDSRRDYNEQFF,TGTGCCACCAGTGATTCCCGCCGGGACTACAATGAGCAGTTCTTC
.,TRBV15,TRBJ1-1,.,CATSTQMGGTEAFF,TGTGCCACCAGCACTCAAATGGGGGGCACTGAAGCTTTCTTT
.,TRBV12-3/TRBV12-4,TRBJ2-1,.,CASSPVFNEQFF,TGTGCCAGCAGCCCAGTCTTCAATGAGCAGTTCTTC
TRBD1,TRBV5-1,TRBJ2-7,few,CASSLGQGAYEQYF,TGCGCCAGCAGCTTGGGGCAGGGGGCCTACGAGCAGTACTTC
.,TRBV15,TRBJ2-2,.,CATSRAAVPGELFF,TGTGCCACCAGCAGAGCAGCGGTACCCGGGGAGCTGTTTTTT
.,TRBV20-1,TRBJ1-5,.,CSASRGDQPQHF,TGCAGTGCTAGTCGTGGGGATCAGCCCCAGCATTTT
TRBD2,TRBV12-3/TRBV12-4,TRBJ2-5,.,CASRLAGSETQYF,TGTGCCAGCAGATTAGCGGGGAGCGAGACCCAGTACTTC
TRBD1,TRBV30,TRBJ1-2,.,CAWIPTGGLVKYYGYTF,TGTGCCTGGATCCCGACAGGGGGCTTAGTGAAGTACTATGGCTACACCTTC
TRBD2,TRBV30,TRBJ2-6,.,CAWRTAGGHSGANVLTF,TGTGCCTGGAGGACAGCGGGGGGCCACTCTGGGGCCAACGTCCTGACTTTC
TRBD2,TRBV27,TRBJ2-3,.,CASKESGDTDTQYF,TGTGCCAGCAAGGAGAGCGGGGACACAGATACGCAGTATTTT
.,TRBV7-6,TRBJ2-2,.,CASSEGWYGELFF,TGTGCCAGCAGCGAAGGATGGTACGGGGAGCTGTTTTTT
.,TRBV15,TRBJ2-3,once,CATSSSGADTQYF,TGTGCCACCAGCAGTAGTGGGGCAGATACGCAGTATTTT
.,TRBV27,TRBJ2-7,.,CASKWAGEQYF,TGTGCCAGCAAATGGGCGGGTGAGCAGTACTTC
.,TRBV6-2/TRBV6-3,TRBJ2-4,.,CASSDYLGPGNIQYF,TGTGCCAGCAGCGACTACTTGGGGCCCGGGAACATTCAGTACTTC
.,TRBV3-1/TRBV3-2,TRBJ2-2,.,CASSQFGASGELFF,TGTGCCAGCAGCCAATTCGGAGCGTCCGGGGAGCTGTTTTTT
.,TRBV6-5,TRBJ1-2,.,CASRPSNYGYTF,TGTGCCAGCAGGCCATCCAACTATGGCTACACCTTC
.,TRBV4-1,TRBJ1-2,.,CASSSWTGRRGGYTF,TGCGCCAGCAGCTCTTGGACGGGTCGGCGCGGTGGCTACACCTTC
.,TRBV5-4,TRBJ1-1,few,CASSFPGRANTEAFF,TGTGCCAGCAGCTTCCCCGGACGGGCGAACACTGAAGCTTTCTTT
.,TRBV27,TRBJ2-3,.,CASGWRSTDTQYF,TGTGCCAGCGGTTGGCGAAGCACAGATACGCAGTATTTT
TRBD1,TRBV3-1/TRBV3-2,TRBJ2-6,.,CASSRSLGQGAAGANVLTF,TGTGCCAGCAGCCGTTCCCTGGGACAGGGGGCGGCTGGGGCCAACGTCCTGACTTTC
TRBD1,TRBV18,TRBJ1-1,.,CASSPPTGGETEAFF,TGTGCCAGCTCACCACCGACAGGGGGCGAGACTGAAGCTTTCTTT
TRBD2,TRBV2,TRBJ2-5,.,CASSLLAGFPETQYF,TGTGCCAGCAGCTTACTAGCGGGGTTTCCCGAGACCCAGTACTTC
.,TRBV7-2,TRBJ2-7,.,CASSAPSEGVYEQYF,TGTGCCAGCAGCGCCCCCTCGGAGGGGGTCTACGAGCAGTACTTC
TRBD2,TRBV20-1,TRBJ2-3,.,CSASKAGGPSDTQYF,TGCAGTGCTAGTAAGGCGGGGGGGCCGTCGGATACGCAGTATTTT
.,TRBV19,TRBJ1-5,.,CASSIADLGQPQHF,TGTGCCAGTAGTATAGCTGATCTTGGCCAGCCCCAGCATTTT
.,TRBV7-9,TRBJ1-1,once,CASSFGGLNTEAFF,TGTGCCAGCAGCTTTGGAGGATTGAACACTGAAGCTTTCTTT